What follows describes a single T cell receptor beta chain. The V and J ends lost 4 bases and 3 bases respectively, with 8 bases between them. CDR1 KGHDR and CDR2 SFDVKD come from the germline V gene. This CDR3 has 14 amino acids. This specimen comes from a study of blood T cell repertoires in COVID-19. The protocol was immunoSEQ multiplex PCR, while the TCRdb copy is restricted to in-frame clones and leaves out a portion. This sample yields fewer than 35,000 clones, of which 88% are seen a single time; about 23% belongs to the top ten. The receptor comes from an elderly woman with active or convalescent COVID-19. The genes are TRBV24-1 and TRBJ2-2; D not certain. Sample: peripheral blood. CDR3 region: CATSDRRHTGELFF. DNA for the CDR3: TGTGCCACCAGTGACCGGAGACACACCGGGGAGCTGTTTTTT.